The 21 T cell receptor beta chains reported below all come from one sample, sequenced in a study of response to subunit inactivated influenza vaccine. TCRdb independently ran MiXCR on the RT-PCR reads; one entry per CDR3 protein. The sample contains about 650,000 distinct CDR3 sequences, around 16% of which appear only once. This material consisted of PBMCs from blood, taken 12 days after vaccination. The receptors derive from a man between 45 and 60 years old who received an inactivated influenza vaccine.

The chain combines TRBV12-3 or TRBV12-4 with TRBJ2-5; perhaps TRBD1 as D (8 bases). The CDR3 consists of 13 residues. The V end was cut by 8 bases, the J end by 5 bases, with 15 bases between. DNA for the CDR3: TGTGCCAGCGGGGGGGACAGGAGGGAGACCCAGTACTTC. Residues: CASGGDRRETQYF.

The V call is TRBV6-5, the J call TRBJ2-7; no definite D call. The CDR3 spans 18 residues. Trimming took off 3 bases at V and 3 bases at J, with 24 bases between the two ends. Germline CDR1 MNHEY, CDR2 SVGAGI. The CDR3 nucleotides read TGTGCCAGCAGTTATAAAAGGCACAGAAAAAGATTGAACTACGAGCAGTACTTC. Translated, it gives CASSYKRHRKRLNYEQYF.

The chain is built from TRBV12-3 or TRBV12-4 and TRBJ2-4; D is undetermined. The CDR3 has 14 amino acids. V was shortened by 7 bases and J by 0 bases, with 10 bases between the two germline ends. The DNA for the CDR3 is TGTGCCAGCACCATAGGTGTAGCCAAAAACATTCAGTACTTC. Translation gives CASTIGVAKNIQYF.

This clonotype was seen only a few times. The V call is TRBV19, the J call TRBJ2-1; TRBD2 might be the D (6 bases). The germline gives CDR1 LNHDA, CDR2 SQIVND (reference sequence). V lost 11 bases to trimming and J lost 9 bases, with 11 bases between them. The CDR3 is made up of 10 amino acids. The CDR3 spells CAPGDSEQFF. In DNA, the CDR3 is TGTGCCCCGGGGGATTCTGAGCAGTTCTTC.

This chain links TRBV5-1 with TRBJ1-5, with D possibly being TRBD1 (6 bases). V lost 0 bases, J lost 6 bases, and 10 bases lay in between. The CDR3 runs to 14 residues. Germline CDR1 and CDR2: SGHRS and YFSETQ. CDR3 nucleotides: TGCGCCAGCAGCTTGGAGGGGGTAGGTCAGCCCCAGCATTTT. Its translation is CASSLEGVGQPQHF.

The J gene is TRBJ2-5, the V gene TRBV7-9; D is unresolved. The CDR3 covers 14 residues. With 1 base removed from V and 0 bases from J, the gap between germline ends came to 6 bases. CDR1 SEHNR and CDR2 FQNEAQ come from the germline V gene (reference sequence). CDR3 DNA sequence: TGTGCCAGCAGCTTAGAGACGCACCAAGAGACCCAGTACTTC. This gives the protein CASSLETHQETQYF.

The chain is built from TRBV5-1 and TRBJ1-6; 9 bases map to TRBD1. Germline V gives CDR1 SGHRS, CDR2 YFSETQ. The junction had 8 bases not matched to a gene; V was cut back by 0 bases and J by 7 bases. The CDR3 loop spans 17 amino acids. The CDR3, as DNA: TGCGCCAGCAGCTTGGAGGGGACAGGGAATTTAAATTCACCCCTCCACTTT. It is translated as CASSLEGTGNLNSPLHF.

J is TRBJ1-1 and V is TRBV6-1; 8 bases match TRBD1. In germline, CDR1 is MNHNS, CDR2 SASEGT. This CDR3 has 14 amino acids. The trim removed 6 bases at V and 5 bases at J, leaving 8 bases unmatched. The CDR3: CASRSTGDYTEAFF. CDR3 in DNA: TGTGCCAGCAGGTCGACAGGGGATTATACTGAAGCTTTCTTT.

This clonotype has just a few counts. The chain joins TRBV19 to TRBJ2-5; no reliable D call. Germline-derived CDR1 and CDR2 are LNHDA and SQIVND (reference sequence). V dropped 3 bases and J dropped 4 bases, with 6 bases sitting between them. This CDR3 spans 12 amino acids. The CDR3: CASSMSRETQYF. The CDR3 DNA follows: TGTGCCAGTAGTATGTCCAGAGAGACCCAGTACTTC. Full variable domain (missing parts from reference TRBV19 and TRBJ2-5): DGGITQSPKYLFRKEGQNVTLSCEQNLNHDAMYWYRQDPGQGLRLIYYSQIVNDFQKGDIAEGYSVSREKKESFPLTVTSAQKNPTAFYLCASSMSRETQYFGPGTRLLVL.

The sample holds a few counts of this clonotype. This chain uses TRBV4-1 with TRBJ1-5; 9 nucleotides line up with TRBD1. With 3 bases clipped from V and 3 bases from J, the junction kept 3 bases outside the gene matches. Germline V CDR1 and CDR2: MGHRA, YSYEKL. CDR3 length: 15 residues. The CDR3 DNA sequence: TGCGCCAGCAGCCAGGGACAGGGAAACAATCAGCCCCAGCATTTT. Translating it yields CASSQGQGNNQPQHF.

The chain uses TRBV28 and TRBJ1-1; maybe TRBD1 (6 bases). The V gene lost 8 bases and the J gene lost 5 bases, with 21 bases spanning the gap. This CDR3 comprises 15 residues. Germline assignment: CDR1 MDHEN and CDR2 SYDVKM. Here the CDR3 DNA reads TGTGCCAGCGAGGTTGGGGGCGGATCAGTAACTGAAGCTTTCTTT. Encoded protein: CASEVGGGSVTEAFF.

The CDR3, as DNA: TGTGCCAGCAGCTTCCTTTACAGGAGGACGAACACCGGGGAGCTGTTTTTT. Translating it yields CASSFLYRRTNTGELFF. The chain couples TRBV5-5 to TRBJ2-2; D possibly matches TRBD1 or TRBD2 (5 bases each). V lost 2 bases and J 0 bases, leaving 14 bases between the germline ends. In germline, CDR1 is SGHKS, CDR2 YYEKEE (reference sequence). This CDR3 has 17 amino acids.

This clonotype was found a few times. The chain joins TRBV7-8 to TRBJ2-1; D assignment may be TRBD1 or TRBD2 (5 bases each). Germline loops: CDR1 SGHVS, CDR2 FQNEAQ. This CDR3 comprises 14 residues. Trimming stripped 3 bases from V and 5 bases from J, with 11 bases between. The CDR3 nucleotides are TGTGCCAGCAGCTTTGGGACGGTCCACAATGAGCAGTTCTTC. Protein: CASSFGTVHNEQFF.

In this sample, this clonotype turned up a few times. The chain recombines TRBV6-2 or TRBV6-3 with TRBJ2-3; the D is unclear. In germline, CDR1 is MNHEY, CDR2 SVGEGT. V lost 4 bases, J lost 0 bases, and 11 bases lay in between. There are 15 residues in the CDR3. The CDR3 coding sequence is TGTGCCAGCAGTTCTTACTCTACTAGCACAGATACGCAGTATTTT. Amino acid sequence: CASSSYSTSTDTQYF.

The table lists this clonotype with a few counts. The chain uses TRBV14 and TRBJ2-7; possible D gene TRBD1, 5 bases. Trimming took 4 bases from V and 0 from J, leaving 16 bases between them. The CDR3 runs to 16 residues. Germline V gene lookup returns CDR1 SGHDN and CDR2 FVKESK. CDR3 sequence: CASSRTDRQLSYEQYF. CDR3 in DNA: TGTGCCAGCAGCCGGACCGACAGACAACTCTCCTACGAGCAGTACTTC.

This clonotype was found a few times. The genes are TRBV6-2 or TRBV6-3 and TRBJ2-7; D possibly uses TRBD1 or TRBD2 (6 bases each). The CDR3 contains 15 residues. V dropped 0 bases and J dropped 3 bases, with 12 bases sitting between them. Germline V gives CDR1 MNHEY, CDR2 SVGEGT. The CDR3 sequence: CASSYSFRGGYEQYF. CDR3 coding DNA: TGTGCCAGCAGTTACTCCTTCAGGGGAGGCTACGAGCAGTACTTC.

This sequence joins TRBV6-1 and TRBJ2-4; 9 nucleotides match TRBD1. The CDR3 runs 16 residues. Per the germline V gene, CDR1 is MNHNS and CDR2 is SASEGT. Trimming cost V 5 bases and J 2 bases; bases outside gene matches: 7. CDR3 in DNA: TGTGCCAGCAGTCCCGGGACAGGGCTGACCAAAAACATTCAGTACTTC. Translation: CASSPGTGLTKNIQYF.

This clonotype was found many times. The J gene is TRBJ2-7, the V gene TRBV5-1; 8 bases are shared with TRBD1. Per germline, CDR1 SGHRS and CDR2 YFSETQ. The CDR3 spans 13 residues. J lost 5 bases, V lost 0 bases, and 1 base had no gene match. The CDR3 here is CASSLVQGDEQYF. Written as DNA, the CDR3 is TGCGCCAGCAGCTTGGTACAGGGGGACGAGCAGTACTTC.

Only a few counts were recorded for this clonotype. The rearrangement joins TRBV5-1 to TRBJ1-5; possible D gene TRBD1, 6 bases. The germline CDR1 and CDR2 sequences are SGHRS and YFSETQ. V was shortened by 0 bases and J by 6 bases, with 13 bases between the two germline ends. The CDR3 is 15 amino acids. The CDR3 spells CASSLEGQSGQPQHF. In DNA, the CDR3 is TGCGCCAGCAGCTTGGAAGGACAGAGTGGTCAGCCCCAGCATTTT.

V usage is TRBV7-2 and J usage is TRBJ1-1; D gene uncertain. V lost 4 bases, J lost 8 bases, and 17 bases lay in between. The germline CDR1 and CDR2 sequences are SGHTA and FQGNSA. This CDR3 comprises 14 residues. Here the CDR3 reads CASSSSPELPEAFF. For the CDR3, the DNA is TGTGCCAGCAGCTCTAGCCCGGAGTTACCGGAAGCTTTCTTT. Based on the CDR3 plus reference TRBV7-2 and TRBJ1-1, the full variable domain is GAGVSQSPSNKVTEKGKDVELRCDPISGHTALYWYRQSLGQGLEFLIYFQGNSAPDKSGLPSDRFSAERTGGSVSTLTIQRTQQEDSAVYLCASSSSPELPEAFFGQGTRLTVV.

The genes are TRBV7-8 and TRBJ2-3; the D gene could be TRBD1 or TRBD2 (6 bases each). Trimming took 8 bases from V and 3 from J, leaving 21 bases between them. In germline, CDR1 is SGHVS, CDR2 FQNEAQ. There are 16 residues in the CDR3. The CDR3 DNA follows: TGTGCCAGCCGACTAAGAAGAGGGGGGCGAACAGATACGCAGTATTTT. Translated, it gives CASRLRRGGRTDTQYF.